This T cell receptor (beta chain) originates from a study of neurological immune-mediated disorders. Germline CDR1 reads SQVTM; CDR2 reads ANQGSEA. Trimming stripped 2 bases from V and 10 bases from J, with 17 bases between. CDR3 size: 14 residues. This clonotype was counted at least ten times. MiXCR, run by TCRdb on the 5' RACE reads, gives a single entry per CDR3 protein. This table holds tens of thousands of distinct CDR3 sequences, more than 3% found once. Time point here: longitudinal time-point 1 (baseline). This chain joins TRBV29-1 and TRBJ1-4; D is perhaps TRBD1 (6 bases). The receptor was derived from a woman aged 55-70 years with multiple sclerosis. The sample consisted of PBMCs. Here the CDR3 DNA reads TGCAGCGTTGAACCCCCCGGGGGCATCGGAAAACTGTTTTTT. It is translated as CSVEPPGGIGKLFF.